One T cell receptor (beta chain) is described in this entry. The data derive from a study of T cell responses to AZD1222 COVID-19 vaccine. Some clones are missing from TCRdb's copy, which holds only in-frame ones; the method was immunoSEQ multiplex PCR. The sample lists fewer than 90,000 clones, 75% to 95% occurring once. Trimming took 6 bases from V and 5 from J, leaving 11 bases between them. The CDR3 loop spans 14 amino acids. CDR1 SNHLY and CDR2 FYNNEI come from the germline V gene. J is TRBJ1-6 and V is TRBV2; maybe TRBD1 (5 bases). The sequenced sample was peripheral blood, obtained 28 days after the second AZD1222 dose. This receptor was identified in an adult who received the AZD1222 COVID-19 vaccine. CDR3 protein: CASRRGANNSPLHF. The CDR3 DNA reads as TGTGCCAGCAGGAGGGGTGCCAATAATTCACCCCTCCACTTT.